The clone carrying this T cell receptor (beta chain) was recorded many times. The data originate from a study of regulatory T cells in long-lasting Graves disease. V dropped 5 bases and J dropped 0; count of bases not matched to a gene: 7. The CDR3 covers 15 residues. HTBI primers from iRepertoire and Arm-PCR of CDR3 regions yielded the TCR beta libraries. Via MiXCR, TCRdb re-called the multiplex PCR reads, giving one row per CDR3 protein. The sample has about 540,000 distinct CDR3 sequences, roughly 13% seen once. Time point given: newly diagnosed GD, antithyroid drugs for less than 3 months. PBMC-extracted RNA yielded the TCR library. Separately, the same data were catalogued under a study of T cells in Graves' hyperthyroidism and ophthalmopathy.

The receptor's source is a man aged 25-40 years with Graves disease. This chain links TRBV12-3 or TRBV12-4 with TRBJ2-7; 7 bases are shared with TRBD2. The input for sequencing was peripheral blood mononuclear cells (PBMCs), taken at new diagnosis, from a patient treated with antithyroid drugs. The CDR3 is CASSPAAGTSYEQYF. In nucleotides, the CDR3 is TGTGCCAGCAGTCCGGCAGCGGGGACCTCCTACGAGCAGTACTTC.